The rows below give T cell receptor beta chains drawn from one sample of a study of blood T cell repertoires in COVID-19. The protocol was immunoSEQ multiplex PCR, while the TCRdb copy is restricted to in-frame clones and leaves out a portion. This sample has 100,000 to 150,000 clones, with 82% found just once. Sequenced sample: peripheral blood. These receptors were collected from a human donor in a cohort sampled during active COVID-19. The CDR3 runs from the conserved cysteine through the conserved F or W. D genes are given only for firm matches. Clone size appears in some rows only: once, few, many, or a class for an expanded clone.

few	TRBD2	TRBV2	CASSAGGNTGELFF
.	TRBD2	TRBV11-2	CASSLGGTSGGATYNEQFF
few	TRBD1	TRBV10-3	CAAQTGNNQPQHF
once	.	TRBV27	CASSLEAGAQNIQYF
.	.	TRBV6-1	CASSADRPVGNQPQHF
.	TRBD1	TRBV24-1	CATSDATGGSVSNQPQHF
.	.	TRBV5-1	CASSLGEADNYGYTF
.	.	TRBV6-5	CASSYSRIQTETQYF
.	TRBD2	TRBV11-2	CASSPQRGRSDTQYF
.	.	TRBV5-1	CASSSRPGEETQYF
many	TRBD1	TRBV5-4	CASSLVGQISYEQYF
few	TRBD1	TRBV13	CASSFGQGNDEQFF
few	.	TRBV4-1	CASSQSTDSNQPQHF
.	TRBD1	TRBV2	CASSDDQGAVDTQYF
.	TRBD2	TRBV7-2	CASSQTSGGGQGTQYF
few	.	TRBV2	CASIGGGGSYNEQFF
.	TRBD1	TRBV5-4	CASSFGTANEKLFF
.	TRBD2	TRBV2	CASRPLAGGGQETQYF
once	.	TRBV4-3	CASSQGGQKNIQYF
.	.	TRBV24-1	CATSDSGGPVYEQYF
once	.	TRBV19	CASSIGGNQPQHF
few	.	TRBV21-1	CASSKEAARSERETSYNSPLHF
.	TRBD2	TRBV6-1	CASCGGGAGETQYF
.	.	TRBV7-9	CASSLGHINEKLFF
.	TRBD1	TRBV4-1	CASSQAPGTGAYEQYF
few	TRBD2	TRBV6-5	CASRGLATDTQYF
.	TRBD1	TRBV6-5	CASSRGQGGGYTF
.	TRBD1	TRBV7-2	CASSSRDRGTNTEAFF
.	TRBD1	TRBV24-1	CATSDRQGTHSGNTIYF
few	.	TRBV3-1/TRBV3-2	CASSQARAGASSRTEAFF
.	.	TRBV28	CASSFVGAWGYTF
few	TRBD1	TRBV12-5	CASGLGQVDNEQFF
.	.	TRBV9	CASSVGGGYSYNEQFF
.	.	TRBV5-8	CASSFRVQETQYF
once	.	TRBV6-5	CASSPGDRRAEQYF
.	.	TRBV7-2	CASSHGQGSWKEQFF
.	TRBD1	TRBV24-1	CATSDSGQGGNTIYF
once	.	TRBV9	CASSLGGVGTEAFF
once	TRBD1	TRBV5-1	CATRLGQNPTGELFF
.	TRBD2	TRBV9	CASRVPARLAGFRVLTF
.	.	TRBV5-6	CASSSGGFVTEAFF
.	TRBD2	TRBV5-4	CASSWSGGRSYNEQFF
.	TRBD2	TRBV4-1	CASRPRGGADTGELFF
few	TRBD1	TRBV6-2/TRBV6-3	CASSGEGQGTYEQYF
.	.	TRBV28	CASSLSGAGARTGELFF
.	.	TRBV4-1	CASSQEVAVGYTF
.	TRBD1	TRBV28	CASREQGALNYGYTF
.	.	TRBV6-1	CASSEGRRSLNTEAFF
.	TRBD1	TRBV19	CASSIRSPGQGYYEQYF